The source of this TCR beta chain is a study of CD8+CD57+ T cells in acquired aplastic anemia. Study summary: When averaged, DNA from sorted CD4+ and CD8+ cells came to approximately 3.2 ug. Healthy donor CD4+ samples were sequenced to a depth that averaged approximately 9.9 million reads.

V dropped 3 bases and J dropped 6; count of bases not matched to a gene: 11. Per germline, CDR1 MGHDK and CDR2 SYGVNS. CDR3 length: 17 amino acids. Findings and caveats of the study: Controls did not differ significantly from patients in CD8+ Simpson's diversity. Patients had twenty-nine CD8+ CDR3 sequences in common with controls (the shared set).

In this sample, this clonotype turned up many times. What it binds is not known. Profiles of TCR beta VDJ and CDR3 were generated from a genomic DNA template. TCRdb re-called the reads with MiXCR, one entry per CDR3 protein. The sample consists of 98,000 or so distinct CDR3 sequences, approximately 49% of them appearing once. This chain joins TRBV25-1 and TRBJ1-5, with TRBD1 matching over 10 bases. The TCR comes from a human donor in good health, serving as a control. The sequencing input was sorted CD4+, CD8+, or CD8+CD57+ T cells (not recorded which) from PBMCs. In DNA form, the CDR3 reads TGTGCCAGCAGTGACCGAAGAGGACAGGGGGGTCTTCAGCCCCAGCATTTT. Protein sequence: CASSDRRGQGGLQPQHF.